This T cell receptor beta chain was obtained from a study of blood T cell repertoires in COVID-19. The table came from immunoSEQ multiplex PCR; TCRdb's copy has only in-frame clones and leaves some out. Among approximately 130,000 clones listed, about 83% were seen once. The V gene lost 5 bases and the J gene lost 7 bases, with 12 bases spanning the gap. Germline CDR1 SGHTA, CDR2 FQGNSA. This CDR3 is built from 13 residues. The clonotype comes from a human donor in a cohort sampled during active COVID-19. The sample consisted of peripheral blood. This chain links TRBV7-2 with TRBJ1-5; D gene ambiguous. The CDR3 loop is CASSPRVYQPQHF. The CDR3 coding sequence is TGTGCCAGCAGCCCCCGGGTGTACCAGCCCCAGCATTTT.